These 3 T cell receptor beta chains came from one sample sequenced in a study of cytomegalovirus exposure and HLA in healthy donors. 13 Jbeta primers and 60 Vbeta primers were used for the PCR. TCRdb's copy holds only in-frame clones and misses some; the assay was immunoSEQ multiplex PCR. Of a few hundred thousand clones in the sample, around 65% were seen once. The sequencing input was PBMCs. These receptors originate from a female donor in good health and CMV-seronegative.

This clone was observed a single time. The gene calls are TRBV19 and TRBJ2-1, with D possibly TRBD2 on 6 matching bases. V lost 7 bases and J 1 base, leaving 11 bases between the germline ends. This CDR3 has 14 residues. Germline CDR1 and CDR2: LNHDA and SQIVND (reference sequence). In DNA form, the CDR3 reads TGTGCCAGTAAGAATAGCGGATCCTACAATGAGCAGTTCTTC. Amino acids: CASKNSGSYNEQFF.

This chain links TRBV18 with TRBJ2-7; 12 bases align to TRBD2. Germline CDR1 KGHSH, CDR2 LQKENI. Trimming removed 4 bases from V and 5 bases from J; junction bases left unmatched: 15. The CDR3 loop spans 18 amino acids. CDR3 sequence (DNA): TGTGCCAGCTCACTGCGAACTAGCGGGGGGTACCCGCCTGACGAGCAGTACTTC. This encodes CASSLRTSGGYPPDEQYF. The entire variable domain, with the rest obtained from reference TRBV18 and TRBJ2-7, is as follows: NAGVMQNPRHLVRRRGQEARLRCSPMKGHSHVYWYRQLPEEGLKFMVYLQKENIIDESGMPKERFSAEFPKEGPSILRIQQVVRGDSAAYFCASSLRTSGGYPPDEQYFGPGTRLTVT.

This clone was detected only a few times. The chain uses TRBV5-1 and TRBJ2-7; maybe TRBD2 (6 bases). Trimming left V 3 bases short and J 5 bases short, with 27 bases between. This CDR3 is built from 18 residues. Germline values: CDR1 SGHRS, CDR2 YFSETQ. The CDR3 bases are TGCGCCAGCAGCTCCGTATGGAGGGACGAACTTTACGGGCACGAGCAGTACTTC. The encoded protein is CASSSVWRDELYGHEQYF.